This is a list of T cell receptor beta chains from one sample in a study of blood T cells in healthy people across ages. Via MiXCR, TCRdb re-called the 5' RACE reads, giving one row per CDR3 protein. The table has roughly 2 million distinct CDR3 sequences, roughly 50% seen once. Sequencing was carried out using blood. The receptor set was obtained from a woman aged 40 to 50 in good health. Both conserved end residues are part of each CDR3. Fields, in order: J gene, V gene, CDR3 protein.

>TRBJ2-5|TRBV6-6
CASSPVGGTLRNEQYF
>TRBJ2-5|TRBV7-3
CASSGTGGEETQYF
>TRBJ2-5|TRBV11-2
CASSLSLQTQYF
>TRBJ1-2|TRBV7-2
CASSLRAPNYGYTF
>TRBJ2-5|TRBV12-3/TRBV12-4
CASTPDRGGETQYF
>TRBJ2-1|TRBV20-1
CSAREPASSYNEQFF
>TRBJ1-5|TRBV6-6
CASNNRDRGLGQPQHF
>TRBJ1-6|TRBV20-1
CSASRDVNSPLHF
>TRBJ2-7|TRBV20-1
CSARDELGISGGASGDEQYF
>TRBJ2-7|TRBV6-5
CASSYSRTRTGPYEQYF
>TRBJ1-2|TRBV6-5
CASSYSRNPYYGYTF
>TRBJ2-5|TRBV7-8
CASSLFPVTGINEQYF
>TRBJ2-7|TRBV20-1
CSVYRGPYEQYF
>TRBJ1-1|TRBV10-3
CAIRGTGANTEAFF
>TRBJ1-2|TRBV6-5
CASRGSANYGYTF
>TRBJ1-2|TRBV10-3
CATLGRADGYTF
>TRBJ2-4|TRBV2
CASSDNLPKNIQYF
>TRBJ2-3|TRBV4-1
CASSQPTSGDTDTQYF
>TRBJ2-3|TRBV6-2/TRBV6-3
CASSPSWAKGSDTQYF
>TRBJ2-7|TRBV28
CASSPFGTSGSYEQYF
>TRBJ2-1|TRBV4-2
CASSQDIGRANNEQFF
>TRBJ1-1|TRBV5-1
CASSLQTGVNTEAFF
>TRBJ2-1|TRBV28
CASSPTYNKQFF
>TRBJ2-1|TRBV6-5
CASSYGGPGNEQFF
>TRBJ1-4|TRBV6-5
CASSLVGRGEKLFF
>TRBJ2-5|TRBV4-2
CASSQELYGLAGGPQETQYF
>TRBJ2-7|TRBV5-1
CASSPEGPAYEQYF
>TRBJ2-1|TRBV7-3
CASSLPGSGKNEQFF
>TRBJ2-2|TRBV7-2
CASRGTNTGELFF
>TRBJ2-1|TRBV7-9
CASSLAAVLYNEQFF
>TRBJ2-7|TRBV15
CATSGRQGTYEQYF
>TRBJ2-5|TRBV12-5
CASTTGPHGTQYF
>TRBJ2-6|TRBV7-9
CASSLPIGVGANVLTF
>TRBJ1-5|TRBV20-1
CSASRGDDRVRQPQHF
>TRBJ2-7|TRBV7-9
CASSQYSYEQYF
>TRBJ1-2|TRBV5-6
CASSPIGHSNYGYTF
>TRBJ1-5|TRBV12-3/TRBV12-4
CARGRVQPQHF
>TRBJ2-1|TRBV10-3
CAISPGLAGEQFF
>TRBJ1-4|TRBV20-1
CSATSGGTGVEKLFF
>TRBJ2-3|TRBV9
CASNTGGSTDTQYF
>.|TRBV3-1
CASSQDKAGLKVCEQYF
>TRBJ2-1|TRBV12-3/TRBV12-4
CASSQDRIGNEQFF
>TRBJ1-6|TRBV6-6
CASSYDRVSPLHF
>TRBJ1-2|TRBV27
CASSLKQGYGCTF
>TRBJ2-5|TRBV11-2
CASSRAGGWETQYF
>.|TRBV7-8
CASSLGSLRGETQYF
>TRBJ2-1|TRBV12-3/TRBV12-4
CASSSWGNGQFF
>TRBJ1-5|TRBV10-3
CAISESWARGNQPQHF